The 7 T cell receptor beta chains listed next were all sequenced from one sample in a study of T-cell memory formation after mild COVID-19. TCRdb re-called the 5' RACE reads with MiXCR, one entry per CDR3 protein. The sample shows under 300,000 distinct CDR3 sequences, around 16% of them seen only once. Sequenced material: PBMCs or a T cell subset sorted from them (not recorded which). The source is a man aged 18 to 29 who had mild COVID-19 (a few samples of this study predate the infection). Cell type and time point are not known.

This clonotype was seen a handful of times. This chain links TRBV5-1 with TRBJ1-2; weak D call: TRBD1 (5 bases). V was pared by 4 bases and J by 7 bases, with 14 bases between. This CDR3 is built from 13 residues. Germline CDR1 is SGHRS and CDR2 is YFSETQ. The CDR3 protein is CASSRGQIPGYTF. In DNA, the CDR3 is TGCGCCAGCAGCCGAGGACAAATTCCTGGCTACACCTTC.

This clonotype occurred a few times. The chain combines TRBV7-2 with TRBJ1-2; 10 bases agree with TRBD1. CDR1 SGHTA and CDR2 FQGNSA come from the germline V gene. This CDR3 contains 15 residues. J was trimmed by 5 bases and V by 1 base; bases with no gene match: 4. CDR3: CASSLVGTGAYGYTF. The CDR3 DNA is TGTGCCAGCAGCTTAGTTGGGACAGGGGCTTATGGCTACACCTTC.

The chain employs TRBV4-3 and TRBJ1-4; no reliable D call. Trimming pared 4 bases from V and 7 bases from J, leaving 19 bases between. The CDR3 runs 16 residues. Germline CDR1 reads LGHNA; CDR2 reads YSLEER. The CDR3 loop is CASSLRHVPQGEKLFF. CDR3 nucleotide sequence: TGCGCCAGCAGCCTTAGACACGTGCCCCAAGGTGAAAAACTGTTTTTT.

In this sample, this clonotype turned up a few times. The rearrangement links TRBV3-1 to TRBJ2-7; D uncertain. The CDR3 loop spans 15 amino acids. Trimming took off 0 bases at V and 4 bases at J, with 13 bases between the two ends. Germline V gene data show CDR1 as LGHDT and CDR2 as YNNKEL (reference sequence). The CDR3 reads CASSQEYDVLYEQYF. CDR3 in DNA: TGTGCCAGCAGCCAAGAATATGACGTCCTGTACGAGCAGTACTTC.

This clonotype has only a few counts. The J gene is TRBJ2-4, the V gene TRBV3-1; D is possibly TRBD1 (6 bases). The CDR3 has 18 amino acids. The V end was cut by 4 bases, the J end by 0 bases, with 19 bases between. Germline loops: CDR1 LGHDT, CDR2 YNNKEL (reference sequence). CDR3 DNA sequence: TGTGCCAGCAGCCGTGGGACACGAGTGGGTCTAGCCAAAAACATTCAGTACTTC. This gives the protein CASSRGTRVGLAKNIQYF.

About this clonotype itself: Its ends do not fully match the called genes, so a read error is possible. This rearrangement joins TRBV25-1 to TRBJ1-4; D is ambiguous. The CDR3 is 14 residues long. Per germline, CDR1 MGHDK and CDR2 SYGVNS. Here the CDR3 reads CASSATRTSEKLFF. For the CDR3, the DNA is TGTGCCAGCAGTGCGACGAGGACTAGTGAAAAACTGTTTTTT.

This clonotype was observed a few times. The chain recombines TRBV5-1 with TRBJ2-3; D is possibly TRBD1 (5 bases). Germline CDR1 and CDR2: SGHRS and YFSETQ. The germline V and J ends were trimmed by 4 bases and 7 bases, with 16 bases remaining between them. CDR3 length equals 14 residues. The chain's CDR3 is CASSLQGFKNTQYF. In DNA form, the CDR3 reads TGCGCCAGCAGCCTCCAGGGTTTTAAAAATACGCAGTATTTT.